This entry describes one T cell receptor (beta chain). The data were obtained in a study of blood T cell repertoires in COVID-19. Study-level information: The United States, Italy and Spain were the sources of the acute and convalescent COVID-19 samples. From T cells, B-cell-depleted T cells, or PBMCs came the material, which was cDNA or gDNA.

The participants were between roughly 18 and 100 years old and came from under 25 US areas. TCRdb's table, derived via immunoSEQ multiplex PCR, lists solely in-frame clones and lacks some. The sample has 400,000 to 500,000 clones; roughly 90% are singletons. The sample consisted of PBMCs or T cells enriched from blood (not recorded which). This TCR came from a woman under 30 who had been exposed to COVID-19.

The CDR3 DNA is TGCAGTGCTGGTGGAGGGTCCTATAATTCACCCCTCCACTTT. Translation gives CSAGGGSYNSPLHF. V usage is TRBV20-1 and J usage is TRBJ1-6; no clear D gene. Between the trimmed V and J ends, which lost 5 bases and 1 base, there was a span of 9 bases. Germline values: CDR1 DFQATT, CDR2 SNEGSKA (reference sequence). The CDR3 extends over 14 amino acids.